These 16 T cell receptor beta chains were all obtained from the same sample, sequenced in a study of OX40 agonist ivuxolimab in advanced cancers. TCRdb's table, derived via immunoSEQ multiplex PCR, lists solely in-frame clones and lacks some. This sample carries 90,000 to 150,000 clones, over 75% of them seen once, and the ten largest clones take 0.55% to 0.7%. This specimen was CD4+ or CD8+ T cells sorted from blood, taken in a trial of the OX40 agonist ivuxolimab. These receptors were taken from an adult with an advanced solid tumor such as melanoma, head and neck, liver or kidney cancer.

The rearrangement uses TRBV21-1 and TRBJ1-5; the DNA was not used to check the table's D call, TRBD1. TRBV21-1 corresponds to a pseudogene. The CDR3 runs to 16 residues. The CDR3 here is CASSKAGDMSNQPQHF. The DNA of the CDR3 is TGTGCCAGCAGCAAAGCGGGGGACATGAGCAATCAGCCCCAGCATTTT.

The chain joins TRBV28 to TRBJ2-5, with TRBD1 as a possible D gene (5 bases). V lost 7 bases to trimming and J lost 7 bases, with 16 bases between them. The CDR3 has 13 amino acids. Germline CDR1 and CDR2: MDHEN and SYDVKM. The CDR3 bases are TGTGCCAGCACCGTCCAGGGAAGGGGGACCCAGTACTTC. It codes for CASTVQGRGTQYF.

The genes are TRBV6-5 and TRBJ1-5; 7 bases map to TRBD1. The CDR3 loop spans 15 amino acids. V was pared by 0 bases and J by 4 bases, with 3 bases of the junction left unmatched. The V gene's germline CDR1 is MNHEY and CDR2 SVGAGI. DNA for the CDR3: TGTGCCAGCAGTTACTCCTGGACAGGAAATCAGCCCCAGCATTTT. Amino acids: CASSYSWTGNQPQHF.

The CDR3 sequence is CASSLAAGQGAGGYTF. CDR3 bases: TGTGCCAGCAGCTTAGCAGCAGGACAGGGGGCCGGTGGCTACACCTTC. The chain couples TRBV7-9 to TRBJ1-2; 11 positions agree with TRBD1. Trimming cost V 0 bases and J 7 bases; bases outside gene matches: 7. Germline V CDR1 and CDR2: SEHNR, FQNEAQ (reference sequence). The CDR3 sequence is 16 residues long.

This clone appeared a single time. The chain has TRBV5-1 and TRBJ2-1; 7 positions match TRBD1. The CDR3 extends over 16 amino acids. Looked up from germline, CDR1 is SGHRS and CDR2 is YFSETQ. V shed 2 bases and J 2 bases; nucleotides not matched to a gene: 7. The CDR3 loop reads CASSLLGQETYNEQFF. The CDR3 DNA reads as TGCGCCAGCAGCTTATTAGGACAGGAAACCTACAATGAGCAGTTCTTC.

The chain has TRBV10-3 and TRBJ1-1, with D possibly TRBD1 on 6 matching bases. CDR3 length: 14 amino acids. Trimming cost V 3 bases and J 2 bases, with 10 bases left between them. Germline V gene sequence: CDR1 ENHRY, CDR2 SYGVKD. CDR3 amino acids: CAISDSRGNTEAFF. CDR3 coding DNA: TGTGCCATCAGTGATAGCAGGGGAAACACTGAAGCTTTCTTT.

V gene TRBV4-3 combines with J gene TRBJ2-5; a weak D match, TRBD1 (6 bases). The germline V and J ends were trimmed by 0 bases and 2 bases, with 10 bases remaining between them. CDR3 length: 15 residues. CDR1 and CDR2 from the germline V gene are LGHNA and YSLEER. The CDR3 loop is CASSQEHRVQETQYF. The CDR3 DNA follows: TGCGCCAGCAGCCAAGAACACAGGGTTCAAGAGACCCAGTACTTC.

V usage is TRBV5-1 and J usage is TRBJ2-3; perhaps TRBD2 as D (6 bases). V was trimmed by 0 bases and J by 6 bases, leaving 17 bases between them. The CDR3 totals 16 residues. In germline, CDR1 is SGHRS, CDR2 YFSETQ. CDR3 amino acids: CASSLEVRRGPDTQYF. DNA of the CDR3: TGCGCCAGCAGCTTGGAAGTTAGGCGGGGACCCGATACGCAGTATTTT.

DNA of the CDR3: TGTGCCAGCTCCTCTAGCGGGGGGGACTACAATGAGCAGTTCTTC. Its translation: CASSSSGGDYNEQFF. The V gene is TRBV19, the J gene TRBJ2-1, with 12 bases that match TRBD2. V dropped 9 bases and J dropped 3; count of bases not matched to a gene: 6. This CDR3 spans 15 amino acids. Looked up from germline, CDR1 is LNHDA and CDR2 is SQIVND (reference sequence).

V gene TRBV6-5 combines with J gene TRBJ2-3; tentative D call: TRBD2 (5 bases). Germline V gene lookup returns CDR1 MNHEY and CDR2 SVGAGI. The V end was cut by 7 bases, the J end by 4 bases, with 12 bases between. This CDR3 is 13 amino acids long. Here the CDR3 DNA reads TGTGCCAGCACCCCGGGGTCCCCAGATACGCAGTATTTT. Protein sequence: CASTPGSPDTQYF.

V gene TRBV12-5 combines with J gene TRBJ2-1, with TRBD2 matching over 11 bases. The CDR3 consists of 17 residues. J was trimmed by 8 bases and V by 7 bases; bases with no gene match: 16. CDR1 LGHNT and CDR2 FRNRAP come from the germline V gene. The DNA of the CDR3 is TGTGCTAGTGCCACTCGCCTAGCGGGGGGCTTTGGGGATGAGCAGTTCTTC. Protein: CASATRLAGGFGDEQFF. The full variable domain, in which reference TRBV12-5 and TRBJ2-1 provide the parts outside the CDR3, is DARVTQTPRHKVTEMGQEVTMRCQPILGHNTVFWYRQTMMQGLELLAYFRNRAPLDDSGMPKDRFSAEMPDATLATLKIQPSEPRDSAVYFCASATRLAGGFGDEQFFGPGTRLTVL.

The chain has TRBV6-5 and TRBJ2-3; D is possibly TRBD2 (6 bases). V was clipped by 6 bases and J by 2 bases, with 15 bases between them. Germline CDR1 and CDR2: MNHEY and SVGAGI. The CDR3 is 15 residues long. CDR3 loop: CASRVSSGDTDTQYF. The CDR3 DNA is TGTGCCAGCAGGGTTAGTAGCGGTGACACAGATACGCAGTATTTT.

This clone appeared a single time. The rearrangement joins TRBV5-1 to TRBJ1-3, with TRBD1 identical over 9 bases. After removal of 1 base from V and 0 bases from J, the junction contained 8 bases not matched to a gene. The germline gives CDR1 SGHRS, CDR2 YFSETQ. The CDR3 loop spans 18 amino acids. CDR3 protein: CASSLRTGELLSGNTIYF. The CDR3 region has the DNA TGCGCCAGCAGCTTGAGGACAGGGGAATTACTCTCTGGAAACACCATATATTTT.

The rearrangement joins TRBV14 to TRBJ2-2; D is perhaps TRBD1 (5 bases). CDR3 size: 13 residues. The V end was cut by 4 bases, the J end by 3 bases, with 6 bases between. Germline V gene data show CDR1 as SGHDN and CDR2 as FVKESK. CDR3 protein: CASSPRDTGELFF. The CDR3 nucleotides are TGTGCCAGCAGCCCCAGGGACACCGGGGAGCTGTTTTTT.

The chain is built from TRBV7-9 and TRBJ1-1, with D uncertain. Germline V lookup: CDR1 SEHNR, CDR2 FQNEAQ (reference sequence). Trimming took 2 bases from V and 6 from J, leaving 7 bases between them. The CDR3 totals 12 residues. CDR3 loop: CASSLRGAEAFF. The CDR3, as DNA: TGTGCCAGCAGCTTACGGGGAGCTGAAGCTTTCTTT.

V usage is TRBV6-1 and J usage is TRBJ1-5; D is ambiguous. Germline CDR1 reads MNHNS; CDR2 reads SASEGT. This CDR3 has 13 amino acids. V lost 5 bases and J lost 4, with 9 bases in between. Here the CDR3 reads CASSTLSNQPQHF. In DNA, the CDR3 is TGTGCCAGCAGTACTCTCTCTAATCAGCCCCAGCATTTT.